The 13 T cell receptor beta chains listed next were all sequenced from one sample in a study of blood T cell repertoires in COVID-19. The data were produced by immunoSEQ multiplex PCR, yet TCRdb's version contains in-frame clones alone and is incomplete. The data show 150,000 to 200,000 clones, with around 80% seen just once and less than 20% held by the top ten. Sequences were obtained from peripheral blood. The receptors derive from a woman older than 75 with acute or convalescent COVID-19.

V is TRBV19 and J is TRBJ1-1; TRBD1 agrees at 9 bases. The germline gives CDR1 LNHDA, CDR2 SQIVND (reference sequence). Trimming cost V 7 bases and J 6 bases; bases outside gene matches: 12. CDR3 length equals 15 residues. CDR3 residues: CASKRTGELRAEAFF. The DNA for the CDR3 is TGTGCCAGTAAACGGACAGGGGAGTTGCGGGCTGAAGCTTTCTTT.

This chain connects TRBV5-6 to TRBJ1-2, with 9 bases fitting TRBD1. Germline trimming cut 4 bases from V and 7 bases from J; bases unmatched to any gene: 11. Looked up from germline, CDR1 is SGHDT and CDR2 is YYEEEE. This CDR3 is 15 amino acids long. The chain's CDR3 is CASSVGTGRDGGYTF. The CDR3 DNA reads TGTGCCAGCAGCGTCGGGACAGGGAGGGACGGTGGCTACACCTTC.

The CDR3 nucleotides read TGTGCCAGCAGCTTGGTCGGGGCGGGAGAATATGGTACAGATACGCAGTATTTT. It is translated as CASSLVGAGEYGTDTQYF. The chain employs TRBV5-4 and TRBJ2-3; 7 positions agree with TRBD2. With V trimmed by 0 bases and J by 3 bases, 13 bases remained unmatched. The CDR3 sequence is 18 residues long. Per germline, CDR1 SGHNT and CDR2 YYREEE (reference sequence).

This chain links TRBV30 with TRBJ1-4; D might be TRBD1 (5 bases). V shed 7 bases and J shed 4 bases, with 10 bases lying between them. CDR3 size: 12 residues. CDR1 and CDR2 from the germline V gene are GTSNPN and SVGIG (reference sequence). CDR3 loop: CALTVVNEKLFF. CDR3 coding DNA: TGTGCCTTGACAGTGGTTAATGAAAAACTGTTTTTT.

The genes are TRBV5-4 and TRBJ2-5; 7 bases are a match to TRBD1. From germline, CDR1 is SGHNT and CDR2 YYREEE (reference sequence). Trimming at V came to 2 bases and at J to 3 bases, leaving 4 bases not matched to a gene. The CDR3 is 14 amino acids. The CDR3 coding sequence is TGTGCCAGCAGCTTAGGGGGCTCGGAAGAGACCCAGTACTTC. Encoded protein: CASSLGGSEETQYF.

The V and J genes are TRBV5-1 and TRBJ2-7, with 7 bases that match TRBD2. In germline, CDR1 is SGHRS, CDR2 YFSETQ. The V segment lost 4 bases and the J segment 0 bases; nucleotides outside the gene matches: 4. The CDR3 is 14 residues long. The CDR3 is CASSPRGSSYEQYF. The CDR3 DNA reads as TGCGCCAGCAGCCCGCGGGGGAGCTCCTACGAGCAGTACTTC.

The rearrangement uses TRBV18 and TRBJ2-7, with 12 bases identical to TRBD2. V shed 4 bases and J 4 bases; nucleotides not matched to a gene: 14. The CDR3 consists of 18 residues. The germline V gene encodes CDR1 KGHSH and CDR2 LQKENI. The CDR3 reads CASSLGTSGLAGLYEQYF. CDR3 DNA sequence: TGTGCCAGCTCACTAGGGACATCGGGACTAGCGGGTCTTTACGAGCAGTACTTC.

The J gene is TRBJ2-1, the V gene TRBV5-4; 12 bases line up with TRBD1. Germline loops: CDR1 SGHNT, CDR2 YYREEE (reference sequence). The length of the CDR3 is 15 residues. The ends lost 4 bases at V and 7 bases at J; junction bases unmatched: 6. The CDR3 DNA sequence: TGTGCCAGCAGCCGGGGACAGGGGGCGGATAATGAGCAGTTCTTC. This translates into CASSRGQGADNEQFF.

This chain joins TRBV29-1 and TRBJ2-7, with D hard to call. The germline V and J ends were trimmed by 4 bases and 3 bases, with 7 bases remaining between them. This CDR3 comprises 11 residues. CDR1 SQVTM and CDR2 ANQGSEA come from the germline V gene. The CDR3 nucleotides are TGCAGCGTTGCCGAGGACTACGAGCAGTACTTC. This encodes CSVAEDYEQYF.

The CDR3 reads CASSRGPWPDEQYF. The DNA for the CDR3 is TGTGCCAGCAGCAGGGGTCCGTGGCCCGACGAGCAGTACTTC. This chain joins TRBV7-2 and TRBJ2-7; D may be TRBD1 (5 bases). The CDR3 has 14 residues. V shed 5 bases and J shed 5 bases, with 16 bases lying between them. Germline CDR1 reads SGHTA; CDR2 reads FQGNSA.

This rearrangement joins TRBV7-2 to TRBJ2-3; 8 bases fit TRBD2. The germline V gene has CDR1 SGHTA and CDR2 FQGNSA. Unmatched junction bases numbered 3, after V lost 3 bases and J lost 1 base. This CDR3 has 15 residues. The CDR3 bases are TGTGCCAGCAGCTTTCGGGAGGGAGGCACAGATACGCAGTATTTT. It yields the protein CASSFREGGTDTQYF.

The gene calls are TRBV7-3 and TRBJ2-5; no clear D gene. The ends were cut back, 5 bases at V and 4 bases at J, with 11 bases in the middle. This CDR3 is 13 amino acids long. The V gene's germline CDR1 is SGHTA and CDR2 FQGTGA. The CDR3 reads CASSPSWRETQYF. In DNA form, the CDR3 reads TGTGCCAGCAGCCCCTCGTGGAGAGAGACCCAGTACTTC. Together with reference TRBV7-3 and TRBJ2-5, the CDR3 gives the full variable domain: GAGVSQTPSNKVTEKGKYVELRCDPISGHTALYWYRQSLGQGPEFLIYFQGTGAADDSGLPNDRFFAVRPEGSVSTLKIQRTERGDSAVYLCASSPSWRETQYFGPGTRLLVL.

This chain uses TRBV11-2 with TRBJ2-7; 12 nucleotides line up with TRBD2. The germline CDR1 and CDR2 sequences are SGHAT and FQNNGV. Unmatched junction bases numbered 14, after V lost 5 bases and J lost 6 bases. The CDR3 has 17 amino acids. CDR3 residues: CASSRNPGLAGRAEQYF. The CDR3 DNA reads as TGTGCCAGCAGCCGAAACCCCGGACTAGCGGGAAGGGCCGAGCAGTACTTC.